This T cell receptor (beta chain) is drawn from a study of a mutant IDH1 vaccine in newly diagnosed glioma. Looking at the study overall: Vaccination started 4-6 weeks after radiotherapy alone, or with temozolomide cycles. Radiotherapy, temozolomide, or both had been given previously, and both were given to most.

As regards this clone: Antigen: not known.

Profiling relied on immunoSEQ multiplex PCR, and the TCRdb table lists in-frame clones only, not all of them. The repertoire consists of about 36,000 clones, with roughly four fifths occurring once and the leading ten covering 9% to 14%. Germline CDR1 and CDR2: KGHSH and LQKENI. The CDR3 loop spans 13 amino acids. Trimming left V 5 bases short and J 6 bases short, with 13 bases between. The time point is: week 5, during vaccination. One vaccine dose held 300 ug of mutant IDH1 20-mer peptide and came with topical imiquimod. Donors had new WHO grade 3 or 4 IDH1-mutant, ATRX-lost astrocytomas. The sequence derives from a man aged 50 to 60 with glioma. The chain is built from TRBV18 and TRBJ1-1; TRBD1 is a possible D gene (5 bases). The sample was PBMCs, taken from a glioma patient whose treatment included an IDH1 peptide vaccine. CDR3 region: CASSLGTSPEAFF. The CDR3 DNA follows: TGTGCCAGCTCATTAGGGACTTCCCCTGAAGCTTTCTTT.